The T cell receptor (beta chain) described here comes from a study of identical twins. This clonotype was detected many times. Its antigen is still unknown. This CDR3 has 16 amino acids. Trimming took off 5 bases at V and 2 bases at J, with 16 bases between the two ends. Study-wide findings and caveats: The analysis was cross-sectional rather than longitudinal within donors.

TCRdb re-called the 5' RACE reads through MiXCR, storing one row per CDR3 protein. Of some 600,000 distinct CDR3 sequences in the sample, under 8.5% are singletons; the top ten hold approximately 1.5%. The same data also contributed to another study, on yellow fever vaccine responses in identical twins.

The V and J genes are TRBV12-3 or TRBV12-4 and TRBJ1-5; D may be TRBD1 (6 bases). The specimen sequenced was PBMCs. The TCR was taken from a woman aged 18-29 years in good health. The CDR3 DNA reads TGTGCCAGCAGTCCGCCACAGGGACGGGGCAATCAGCCCCAGCATTTT. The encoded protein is CASSPPQGRGNQPQHF.